Presented here are 23 T cell receptor beta chains from one specimen sequenced in a study of molecular identifiers for immune sequencing clone quantification. TCRdb fed the PCR reads into MiXCR, producing one record per CDR3 protein. The data hold about 630,000 distinct CDR3 sequences, with around 25% observed a single time. What was sequenced was naive CD8+ T cells from blood, with Jurkat cell RNA spiked in. Subset specified: FACS-sorted CD8+CD4-CCR7+CD45RA+ naive T cells. Receptor source: a human donor in good health. Some libraries in this study had Jurkat cell RNA spiked in.

This clonotype has more than one count but fewer than ten. V gene TRBV20-1 combines with J gene TRBJ2-7; TRBD2 matches 11 bases. CDR3 length: 17 residues. J lost 7 bases, V lost 2 bases, and 16 bases had no gene match. Germline values: CDR1 DFQATT, CDR2 SNEGSKA (reference sequence). CDR3 amino acids: CSARPPEGLAGGGEQYF. CDR3 sequence (DNA): TGCAGTGCTAGACCCCCAGAAGGGCTAGCGGGAGGTGGGGAGCAGTACTTC.

J is TRBJ2-2 and V is TRBV4-3, with D perhaps TRBD1 (5 bases). The CDR3 is made up of 14 amino acids. Trimming shortened V by 3 bases and J by 2 bases, and 7 bases separated the two germline ends. The germline CDR1 and CDR2 sequences are LGHNA and YSLEER. CDR3 sequence reads: CASSHRANTGELFF. DNA for the CDR3: TGCGCCAGCAGCCACAGGGCTAACACCGGGGAGCTGTTTTTT.

The sample holds many counts of this clonotype. The V gene is TRBV9, the J gene TRBJ1-1; D may be TRBD1 (6 bases). V was cut by 0 bases and J by 3 bases, with 12 bases left in between. The V gene's germline CDR1 is SGDLS and CDR2 YYNGEE. The CDR3 consists of 15 residues. This CDR3 is CASSVGQQGYTEAFF. The CDR3 DNA is TGTGCCAGCAGCGTAGGACAACAGGGCTACACTGAAGCTTTCTTT.

For this clonotype: One end of the junction is discordant with germline, which a read error may explain. This rearrangement joins TRBV20-1 to TRBJ2-4; 9 nucleotides align to TRBD2. The germline gives CDR1 DFQATT, CDR2 SNEGSKA (reference sequence). CDR3 length: 18 residues. For the CDR3, the DNA is TGCGGTGCTAGAGAACCACTAGCGGGTGATATAGCCAAAAACATTCAGTACTTC. It is translated as CGAREPLAGDIAKNIQYF.

This clonotype was recorded a few times. The rearrangement uses TRBV28 and TRBJ2-7; D call uncertain. CDR1 and CDR2 (germline): MDHEN, SYDVKM. The length of the CDR3 is 13 residues. V lost 4 bases and J 0 bases, leaving 7 bases between the germline ends. CDR3 amino acids: CASSSKSSYEQYF. CDR3 nucleotide sequence: TGTGCCAGCAGTTCTAAGAGCTCCTACGAGCAGTACTTC.

In its sample, this clonotype was seen many times. The chain employs TRBV6-5 and TRBJ2-5; D is unresolved. CDR1 MNHEY and CDR2 SVGAGI come from the germline V gene. The germline V and J ends were trimmed by 11 bases and 1 base, with 17 bases remaining between them. The CDR3 is 14 residues long. CDR3 amino acids: CAATTGFGQETQYF. Here the CDR3 DNA reads TGTGCCGCGACAACGGGCTTTGGCCAAGAGACCCAGTACTTC.

The genes are TRBV2 and TRBJ2-1; 9 positions agree with TRBD2. Germline CDR1 SNHLY, CDR2 FYNNEI. There are 14 residues in the CDR3. This CDR3 reads CARASGTPYNEQFF. CDR3 sequence (DNA): TGTGCGCGGGCTAGCGGGACTCCCTACAATGAGCAGTTCTTC.

Many counts were recorded for this clonotype. The V and J genes are TRBV20-1 and TRBJ2-7; TRBD1 matches 8 bases. Germline CDR1 and CDR2: DFQATT and SNEGSKA (reference sequence). Trimming took 5 bases from V and 7 from J; bases not matched to a gene: 7. This CDR3 is built from 12 residues. The CDR3, as DNA: TGCAGTGCTTCTCGACAGGGGAGTGAGCAGTACTTC. It is translated as CSASRQGSEQYF.

V is TRBV19 and J is TRBJ2-7; perhaps TRBD2 as D (7 bases). Germline assignment: CDR1 LNHDA and CDR2 SQIVND (reference sequence). The CDR3 length is 15 residues. Trimming pared 5 bases from V and 1 base from J, leaving 15 bases between. CDR3: CASSPSGGQSYEQYF. The CDR3 region has the DNA TGTGCCAGTAGTCCGTCCGGGGGGCAATCCTACGAGCAGTACTTC.

On this clonotype itself: This may come from a read error, since a much larger clone is one base off. The rearrangement joins TRBV5-1 to TRBJ2-3; the D gene is possibly TRBD1 (5 bases). The V gene's germline CDR1 is SGHRS and CDR2 YFSETQ. The CDR3 spans 16 residues. CDR3 sequence reads: CASSQPRASETDTRYF. The CDR3 nucleotides read TGCGCCAGCAGCCAACCCAGGGCTTCCGAAACAGATACGCGGTATTTT.

As to this clonotype: This may arise from a read error, as a much more abundant clone is one base away. The V and J genes are TRBV20-1 and TRBJ2-7; a weak D match, TRBD2 (6 bases). The CDR3 runs to 13 residues. Germline CDR1 and CDR2: DFQATT and SNEGSKA (reference sequence). CDR3 in amino acids: CNARLRGPYEQYF. The CDR3 coding sequence is TGCAATGCTAGACTGCGGGGACCCTACGAGCAGTACTTC.

The sample holds many counts of this clonotype. This chain links TRBV6-2 or TRBV6-3 with TRBJ1-3, with no clear D. V was cut by 4 bases and J by 0 bases, with 10 bases left in between. This CDR3 has 15 amino acids. Germline V gives CDR1 MNHEY, CDR2 SVGEGT. CDR3 region: CASSFGRSSGNTIYF. DNA of the CDR3: TGTGCCAGCAGTTTCGGGCGTAGCTCTGGAAACACCATATATTTT.

The rearrangement joins TRBV7-8 to TRBJ1-1; D is unresolved. Germline V gives CDR1 SGHVS, CDR2 FQNEAQ. This CDR3 contains 13 residues. V shed 1 base and J shed 6 bases, with 9 bases lying between them. CDR3 loop: CASSLERVPEAFF. The CDR3 nucleotides are TGTGCCAGCAGCTTAGAAAGGGTCCCTGAAGCTTTCTTT.

The sample holds a few counts of this clonotype. This may be a read error, as it is one base from a much larger clone. The chain couples TRBV24-1 to TRBJ2-1; no firm D call. Germline CDR1 reads KGHDR; CDR2 reads SFDVKD. Between the trimmed V and J ends, which lost 4 bases and 15 bases, there was a span of 21 bases. The CDR3 spans 14 residues. Written as DNA, the CDR3 is TGTGCCACCAGTGAGCTAGATGACCCCTTGCTTCCGTTCTTC. This sequence encodes CATSELDDPLLPFF.

On this clonotype: Being one base from a much bigger clone, this may be a read error. V gene TRBV5-1 combines with J gene TRBJ2-5; TRBD2 agrees at 9 bases. The CDR3 loop spans 14 amino acids. Per germline, CDR1 SGHRS and CDR2 YFSETQ. DNA of the CDR3: TGCGCCAGCAGCTTCCTAGCGGGACAAGATACCCAGTACTTC. Protein: CASSFLAGQDTQYF.

This chain links TRBV6-2 or TRBV6-3 with TRBJ2-2, with 7 positions matching TRBD1. Per the germline V gene, CDR1 is MNHEY and CDR2 is SVGEGT. The CDR3 spans 15 residues. The V gene end was trimmed by 2 bases and the J gene end by 4 bases; junction bases not matched to a gene: 4. CDR3 coding DNA: TGTGCCAGCAGTTACCGGGCAGGGGGCACCGGGGAGCTGTTTTTT. It translates to CASSYRAGGTGELFF.

This clonotype was picked up a small number of times. The gene calls are TRBV7-6 and TRBJ1-4; no firm D call. The CDR3 spans 15 residues. V lost 5 bases and J 0 bases, leaving 10 bases between the germline ends. The germline gives CDR1 SGHVS, CDR2 FNYEAQ. CDR3 nucleotides: TGTGCCAGCAGCGATACGCTGGCAACTAATGAAAAACTGTTTTTT. Encoded protein: CASSDTLATNEKLFF.

This clonotype has a handful of counts. V is TRBV7-2 and J is TRBJ2-5, with 8 bases matching TRBD1. The V and J ends lost 4 bases and 1 base, in that order; junction bases with no gene match: 20. Germline assignment: CDR1 SGHTA and CDR2 FQGNSA. The CDR3 is 20 amino acids. Here the CDR3 DNA reads TGTGCCAGCAGCTCCAGGGTTGGGACAGGACCTTATGGGGGCCAAGAGACCCAGTACTTC. Translated: CASSSRVGTGPYGGQETQYF. Using reference TRBV7-2 and TRBJ2-5 for the parts outside the CDR3, the full variable domain is GAGVSQSPSNKVTEKGKDVELRCDPISGHTALYWYRQSLGQGLEFLIYFQGNSAPDKSGLPSDRFSAERTGGSVSTLTIQRTQQEDSAVYLCASSSRVGTGPYGGQETQYFGPGTRLLVL.

Many counts were recorded for this clonotype. The V and J genes are TRBV10-2 and TRBJ2-3, with TRBD2 identical over 9 bases. The V gene end was trimmed by 2 bases and the J gene end by 6 bases; junction bases not matched to a gene: 9. Germline V gives CDR1 WSHSY, CDR2 SAAADI. This CDR3 region has 16 residues. CDR3 coding DNA: TGCGCCAGCAGTGAGCTGTTAGCGGGGGTAACGGATACGCAGTATTTT. Residues: CASSELLAGVTDTQYF.

This clonotype was counted at least ten times. The chain links TRBV6-2 or TRBV6-3 to TRBJ2-7, with no clear D. Trimming pared 5 bases from V and 2 bases from J, leaving 10 bases between. CDR1 MNHEY and CDR2 SVGEGT come from the germline V gene. The CDR3 has 13 amino acids. The CDR3 here is CASSTHRAYEQYF. The CDR3 DNA is TGTGCCAGCAGTACTCACCGGGCCTACGAGCAGTACTTC.

This chain uses TRBV24-1 with TRBJ2-1; D may match TRBD1 or TRBD2 (6 bases each). Trimming took 3 bases from V and 5 from J, leaving 28 bases between them. The germline V gene encodes CDR1 KGHDR and CDR2 SFDVKD. There are 20 residues in the CDR3. The CDR3 spells CATSDPEAQGGSRKHNEQFF. The CDR3 DNA sequence: TGTGCCACCAGTGATCCAGAGGCACAGGGAGGCTCCCGGAAGCACAATGAGCAGTTCTTC.

The J gene is TRBJ2-7, the V gene TRBV14; D uncertain. The CDR3 extends over 14 amino acids. Germline assignment: CDR1 SGHDN and CDR2 FVKESK. V was shortened by 0 bases and J by 3 bases, with 9 bases between the two germline ends. The CDR3 region is CASSQDWSHYEQYF. CDR3 bases: TGTGCCAGCAGCCAAGACTGGTCGCACTACGAGCAGTACTTC.

Comments on this clonotype: One end of the junction is discordant with germline, which a read error may explain. The V call is TRBV27, the J call TRBJ2-7; a possible D gene is TRBD1 (6 bases). The CDR3 sequence is 14 residues long. The germline V gene has CDR1 MNHEY and CDR2 SMNVEV (reference sequence). The CDR3 DNA reads as TGTGCCCGCAGACAAACAGGGAACCCCTACGAGCAGTACTTC. Its protein product is CARRQTGNPYEQYF.